This T cell receptor (beta chain) derives from a study of blood T cell repertoires in COVID-19. Study-level information: The United States, Italy and Spain were the sources of the acute and convalescent COVID-19 samples.

In the study's own analysis: Amplifying reference gene primers gave estimates of nucleated cell counts. Data came from immunoSEQ multiplex PCR; TCRdb stores just in-frame clones and leaves some out. V and J calls and clone size are those listed in that table; D and trimming were worked out from the DNA. The sample holds around 100,000 clones, around 92% seen once. This CDR3 contains 16 residues. Trimming cost V 1 base and J 5 bases, with 17 bases left between them. Germline V gene data show CDR1 as MNHNS and CDR2 as SASEGT. The V gene is TRBV6-1, the J gene TRBJ1-1; the D gene is possibly TRBD1 (5 bases). Input material: peripheral blood. The source is a woman aged 55-75 years with acute or convalescent COVID-19. The CDR3 region has the DNA TGTGCCAGCAGTGAAGTGCTGTTCGGGGGGGGGACTGAAGCTTTCTTT. Its translation is CASSEVLFGGGTEAFF.